These 15 T cell receptor beta chains originate from one sample sequenced in a study of T-cell memory formation after mild COVID-19. TCRdb re-analysed the 5' RACE reads in MiXCR, keeping a single row per CDR3 protein. The sample consists of about 270,000 distinct CDR3 sequences, about a sixth of them appearing once. The sequenced sample consisted of PBMCs or a T cell subset sorted from them (not recorded which). The receptors stem from a man younger than 35 who had mild COVID-19 (a few samples of this study predate the infection). Cell type and time point are not known.

This clonotype turned up a few times. This sequence joins TRBV20-1 and TRBJ2-5; 9 nucleotides agree with TRBD2. V was pared by 3 bases and J by 4 bases, with 3 bases of the junction left unmatched. CDR1 is DFQATT and CDR2 is SNEGSKA in the germline V gene (reference sequence). This CDR3 has 13 residues. The CDR3 nucleotides read TGCAGTGCTAGCTCTAGCGGGGTAGAGACCCAGTACTTC. Protein product: CSASSSGVETQYF.

This clonotype was seen ten or more times. This chain connects TRBV7-6 to TRBJ2-7; a weak D match, TRBD1 (5 bases). CDR3 length: 15 residues. Germline-derived CDR1 and CDR2 are SGHVS and FNYEAQ. Between the trimmed V and J ends, which lost 3 bases and 0 bases, there was a span of 12 bases. The CDR3 DNA reads as TGTGCCAGCAGCTTTAGGACATCAAGCTCCTACGAGCAGTACTTC. Translated, it gives CASSFRTSSSYEQYF.

In this sample, this clonotype turned up a few times. The chain combines TRBV7-9 with TRBJ2-3, with no clear D. The CDR3 totals 12 residues. CDR1 and CDR2 (germline): SEHNR, FQNEAQ (reference sequence). Trimming shortened V by 4 bases and J by 6 bases, and 8 bases separated the two germline ends. The CDR3 DNA follows: TGTGCCAGCAGCTCGGATCAGGATACGCAGTATTTT. This sequence encodes CASSSDQDTQYF.

This chain joins TRBV20-1 and TRBJ1-6; 8 bases fit TRBD1. CDR1 DFQATT and CDR2 SNEGSKA come from the germline V gene (reference sequence). The length of the CDR3 is 14 residues. J lost 10 bases, V lost 1 base, and 6 bases had no gene match. For the CDR3, the DNA is TGCAGTGCTAGAGCTCAGGGGGCCGAATCACCCCTCCACTTT. Translating it yields CSARAQGAESPLHF.

This clonotype was found a few times. J is TRBJ2-5 and V is TRBV5-4; 8 bases are a match to TRBD2. This CDR3 region has 17 residues. Germline-derived CDR1 and CDR2 are SGHNT and YYREEE (reference sequence). The V and J ends lost 3 bases and 2 bases, in that order; junction bases with no gene match: 12. The CDR3 DNA is TGTGCCAGCAGCTCAGCCCCTGCAGCGGGGGTTCAAGAGACCCAGTACTTC. Translating gives CASSSAPAAGVQETQYF.

This clonotype was found a few times. The CDR3: CATSRDRWVIRTGGEQETQYF. DNA of the CDR3: TGTGCCACCAGCAGGGATCGTTGGGTGATAAGGACAGGGGGAGAGCAAGAGACCCAGTACTTC. V usage is TRBV15 and J usage is TRBJ2-5; 10 bases align to TRBD1. Germline assignment: CDR1 LNHNV and CDR2 YYDKDF (reference sequence). Losses at the gene ends were 3 bases for V and 2 bases for J; bases not matched to a gene: 21. This CDR3 has 21 amino acids.

This clonotype was observed a few times. The chain recombines TRBV6-2 or TRBV6-3 with TRBJ1-2, with 8 positions matching TRBD1. There are 15 residues in the CDR3. V was clipped by 4 bases and J by 4 bases; unmatched bases: 8. Germline loops: CDR1 MNHEY, CDR2 SVGEGT. The CDR3 loop reads CASSSRAGGFYGYTF. The DNA of the CDR3 is TGTGCCAGCAGTTCACGGGCAGGGGGCTTCTATGGCTACACCTTC.

This clonotype was seen a few times. The chain carries TRBV11-2 and TRBJ1-5; maybe TRBD1 (6 bases). The length of the CDR3 is 14 residues. V was clipped by 3 bases and J by 7 bases, with 13 bases between them. Germline CDR1 reads SGHAT; CDR2 reads FQNNGV. CDR3 in amino acids: CASSLGRGGQPQHF. The CDR3, as DNA: TGTGCCAGCAGCTTGGGCAGGGGAGGACAGCCCCAGCATTTT.

The chain has TRBV7-6 and TRBJ2-5; D may be TRBD2 (6 bases). The V end was cut by 5 bases, the J end by 5 bases, with 21 bases between. The germline gives CDR1 SGHVS, CDR2 FNYEAQ. CDR3 length: 16 amino acids. In DNA form, the CDR3 reads TGTGCCAGCAGCCTAAGGACTAACACTGCTCAGGAGACCCAGTACTTC. Its translation is CASSLRTNTAQETQYF.

The V call is TRBV7-9, the J call TRBJ2-7; D may be TRBD2 (6 bases). The V and J ends lost 5 bases and 3 bases respectively, with 17 bases between them. The CDR3 length is 15 residues. Germline-derived CDR1 and CDR2 are SEHNR and FQNEAQ (reference sequence). CDR3 nucleotide sequence: TGTGCCAGCAGCCCGAAACTAGCTAAAGGCTACGAGCAGTACTTC. It is translated as CASSPKLAKGYEQYF. Based on the CDR3 plus reference TRBV7-9 and TRBJ2-7, the full variable domain is DTGVSQNPRHKITKRGQNVTFRCDPISEHNRLYWYRQTLGQGPEFLTYFQNEAQLEKSRLLSDRFSAERPKGSFSTLEIQRTEQGDSAMYLCASSPKLAKGYEQYFGPGTRLTVT.

The rearrangement joins TRBV7-2 to TRBJ2-3; 7 nucleotides line up with TRBD1. The CDR3 loop spans 16 amino acids. V shed 4 bases and J 6 bases; nucleotides not matched to a gene: 13. Germline lookup yields CDR1 SGHTA and CDR2 FQGNSA. CDR3: CASSSRQGHLTDTQYF. The CDR3 nucleotides are TGTGCCAGCAGCTCAAGACAGGGACACCTCACGGATACGCAGTATTTT.

The sample holds a few counts of this clonotype. The CDR3 reads CASSLTGQEGETQYF. CDR3 in DNA: TGTGCCAGCAGCTTGACGGGACAGGAGGGAGAGACCCAGTACTTC. This rearrangement joins TRBV5-5 to TRBJ2-5; 8 nucleotides align to TRBD1. CDR3 length: 15 residues. CDR1 and CDR2 (germline): SGHKS, YYEKEE (reference sequence). V was clipped by 1 base and J by 4 bases; unmatched bases: 6.

This clonotype was recorded a few times. V and J are TRBV7-2 and TRBJ2-1, with TRBD2 matching over 9 bases. V shed 3 bases, J shed 7 bases, and the junction held 7 bases outside the gene matches. The CDR3 loop spans 15 amino acids. Per germline, CDR1 SGHTA and CDR2 FQGNSA. CDR3 DNA sequence: TGTGCCAGCAGCTTGGCTAGCGGGGCAAATAATGAGCAGTTCTTC. Amino acid sequence: CASSLASGANNEQFF.

This chain joins TRBV29-1 and TRBJ2-5; tentatively, D is TRBD2 (5 bases). CDR3 length: 14 amino acids. The germline gives CDR1 SQVTM, CDR2 ANQGSEA. The germline V and J ends were trimmed by 2 bases and 5 bases, with 15 bases remaining between them. CDR3 region: CSVELASGGETQYF. CDR3 coding DNA: TGCAGCGTTGAACTAGCCTCGGGCGGTGAGACCCAGTACTTC.

This clonotype was seen a few times. The J gene is TRBJ1-5, the V gene TRBV6-1, with D possibly matching TRBD1 (6 bases). The V gene's germline CDR1 is MNHNS and CDR2 SASEGT. The CDR3 loop spans 14 amino acids. V was shortened by 4 bases and J by 7 bases, with 14 bases between the two germline ends. CDR3: CASSATGSLQPQHF. CDR3 DNA sequence: TGTGCCAGCAGTGCCACAGGGTCTCTGCAGCCCCAGCATTTT.